This is a list of T cell receptor beta chains from one sample in a study of CD8+CD57+ T cells in acquired aplastic anemia. TCRdb independently ran MiXCR on the reads; one entry per CDR3 protein. Of 200,000 to 300,000 distinct CDR3 sequences in the sample, approximately 86% were seen once. The sequencing sample was made of sorted CD4+, CD8+, or CD8+CD57+ T cells (not recorded which) from PBMCs. The receptors originated from a human donor with aplastic anemia. CDR3s include the opening cysteine and the closing phenylalanine or tryptophan. The D gene is left open where the match is weak. Clone size is given for some rows only: seen once, a few or many times, or a class if the clone is expanded.

clone_size,d_call,j_call,v_call,cdr3_aa,cdr3_nt
-,-,TRBJ2-3,TRBV7-3,CASSCARGPATRYF,TGTGCCAGCAGCTGCGCGAGGGGTCCCGCTACGCGGTATTTT
few,-,TRBJ2-7,TRBV5-5,CASRRASYEQYF,TGTGCCAGCCGGCGGGCCTCCTACGAGCAGTACTTC
-,-,TRBJ2-1,TRBV7-2,CASSLHGAEQYVEQFF,-
-,TRBD2,TRBJ2-3,TRBV7-6,CASTLGRVPDRPYF,TGTGCCAGCACCTTAGGGAGGGTCCCCGATAGGCCCTATTTT
-,-,TRBJ1-6,TRBV7-9,CASSMWTVNSPLHF,TGTGCCAGCAGTATGTGGACAGTCAATTCACCCCTCCACTTT
-,-,TRBJ2-7,TRBV7-2,CASSSLAPELYVRYF,TGTGCCAGCAGTTCGCTAGCGCCCGAGCTCTACGTGCGGTACTTC
-,-,TRBJ1-2,TRBV2,CASGDGRTGTQTF,TGTGCCAGCGGGGACGGCCGCACAGGTACGCAGACCTTT
-,-,TRBJ1-2,TRBV7-9,CATSLGNDQVPQNF,TGTGCCACCAGCTTAGGCAACGATCAAGTCCCCCAGAACTTC
-,-,TRBJ1-6,TRBV7-8,CASSVAGGPDMHF,TGTGCCAGCAGCGTAGCGGGAGGGCCCGACATGCACTTT
-,TRBD1,TRBJ2-5,TRBV11-2,CASNNPGTAQYF,TGTGCCAGCAACAACCCTGGGACAGCCCAGTACTTC
-,-,TRBJ1-2,TRBV29-1,CSVEKTYFYGYTF,TGCAGCGTTGAGAAGACGTACTTCTATGGCTACACCTTC
-,-,TRBJ1-6,TRBV7-3,CASSPGRGSCTSLLHF,TGTGCCAGCAGTCCGGGGCGGGGATCATGCACATCCCTCCTCCACTTT
-,-,TRBJ2-5,TRBV7-3,CATGGGSDQETQYF,TGTGCCACCGGCGGCGGGTCAGACCAAGAGACCCAGTACTTC
few,TRBD1,TRBJ2-3,TRBV5-6,CASSSGTGPDTQYF,TGTGCCAGCTCCTCCGGGACAGGTCCCGATACGCAGTATTTT
-,-,TRBJ2-1,TRBV7-8,CASSLAGGPGPQDQFF,TGTGCCAGCAGCTTAGCGGGAGGACCCGGTCCGCAGGATCAGTTCTTC